This record concerns one T cell receptor beta chain sequence. Its antigen specificity is not known. Since the receptor is from a mouse, mouse gene names and germline sequences apply. Read sequence stops 4 residues before the CDR3 end, and the germline J gene provides the missing end. The same CDR3 is also encoded by other DNA sequences in this sample. The sample originates from a study of CD8+ T cells in alopecia areata (dated by TCRdb to about 2018). Turning to the overall study: Skin from C3H/HeJ donors with spontaneous alopecia (roughly 6-13 months old) was grafted onto female C3H/HeJ recipients that were about 6-10 weeks old. In both human patients and the C3H/HeJ mouse model, the study applied high-throughput TCRbeta sequencing to look at T cell clonal expansion in alopecia areata. In humans, TCRbeta sequencing was performed on scalp tissue and on sorted CD4+ and CD8+ peripheral blood T cells from healthy controls and from patients with patchy or totalis/universalis alopecia areata. Clonality in the scalp was compared among normal scalp (n=4), patchy alopecia areata scalp (n=8), and alopecia totalis/universalis scalp (n=8). RNA was obtained with the PAXgene miRNA kit for fixed scalp, the miRNeasy kit for PBMCs, and the RNeasy kit for mouse skin. Amplification of TCRbeta CDR3 regions was done by immunoSEQ multiplex PCR using 35 Vbeta forward primers and 13 Jbeta reverse primers.

Library preparation used the immunoSEQ multiplex PCR assay. For TCR sequencing, RNA was extracted from every sample and reverse transcribed into cDNA to serve as template. First-strand cDNA was synthesized using SuperScript III with a 2:1 mix of oligo-dT and random hexamers. Amplification bias was assessed with a synthetic immune receptor repertoire, and residual bias was removed computationally. Libraries were sequenced on Illumina HiSeq with 60 bp reads covering the CDR3, read from J toward V. In the paper's pipeline: Raw reads were preprocessed to remove errors, and CDR3 was defined by IMGT conventions from the conserved cysteine to phenylalanine. To get clonality, Shannon entropy was normalized by log2 of the number of productive unique TCRs and the result was subtracted from 1. CD4 or CD8 identity of scalp clones was inferred by cross-referencing scalp TCRbeta sequences with sorted blood CD4 and CD8 repertoires. Held by TCRdb, this immuneACCESS table contains in-frame sequences only and omits some clones. Under half of the omission traces to an unresolved V gene where checked; the cause of the rest is unknown. The V and J calls and clone size come from that table; D and trimming were worked out from the DNA. Across this sample, around 290,000 clones were tabulated and none appeared just once. The ten largest clones capture 1.2% of the sample.

Summary of the overall study and its limitations: Higher clonality and more expanded CD8+ clones were observed in lesional scalp than in normal scalp, particularly in alopecia totalis/universalis, a finding suggestive of antigenic drive. Resident alphabeta T cells in normal human skin are also sequenced, complicating scalp TCR repertoire analysis, unlike mouse skin dominated by gammadelta T cells. Shared TCR sequences between patients were less evident than in mice, which may be partly attributable to HLA diversity in the patient population.

Pooled mouse cutaneous lymph node cells were stained for CD4, CD8alpha, NKG2D, NKG2ACE and other markers, then sorted on a BD Influx. CDR1 and CDR2 are drawn from the germline V gene (reference sequence): NNHNN, SYGAGS. Inclusive of the bounding cysteine and phenylalanine, the CDR3 is 13 residues long. Sequencing covers 27 bases of the CDR3, shown here with the frame starting at base 1. For this chain, trimming is 2 bases at the V end and 3 bases at the J end, and the number of junction bases without a gene match is 0. This receptor was obtained from a C3H/HeJ mouse with alopecia areata. The MHC haplotype of this strain is H2-k. The rearranged chain carries TRBV13-2 and TRBJ2-5; 7 bases in between match TRBD2. What was sequenced was CD4+ T cells sorted from a lymph node. The CDR3 region reads CASGDWGQDTQYF. The covered CDR3 bases are TGTGCCAGCGGTGACTGGGGGCAAGAC.